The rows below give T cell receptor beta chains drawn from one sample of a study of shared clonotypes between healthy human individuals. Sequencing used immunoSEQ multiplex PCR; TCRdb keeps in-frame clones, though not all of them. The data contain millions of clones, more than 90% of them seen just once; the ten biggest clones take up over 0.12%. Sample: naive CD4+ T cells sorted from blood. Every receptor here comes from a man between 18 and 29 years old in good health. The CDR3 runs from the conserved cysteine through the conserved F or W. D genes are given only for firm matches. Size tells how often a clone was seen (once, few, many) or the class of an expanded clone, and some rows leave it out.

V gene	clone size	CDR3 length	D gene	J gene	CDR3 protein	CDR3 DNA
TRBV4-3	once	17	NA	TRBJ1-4	CASSQLQGPATNEKLFF	TGCGCCAGCAGCCAACTGCAGGGGCCTGCAACTAATGAAAAACTGTTTTTT
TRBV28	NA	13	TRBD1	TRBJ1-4	CASSPPQGVELFF	TGTGCCAGCAGTCCCCCCCAGGGGGTGGAACTGTTTTTT
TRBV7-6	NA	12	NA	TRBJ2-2	CASSPIPGELFF	TGTGCCAGCAGCCCAATCCCCGGGGAGCTGTTTTTT
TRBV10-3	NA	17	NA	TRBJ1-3	CAIHGSFLPSSGNTIYF	TGTGCCATCCATGGGTCATTCCTACCCTCCTCTGGAAACACCATATATTTT
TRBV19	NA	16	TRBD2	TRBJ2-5	CASSTRLAGGLETQYF	TGTGCCAGTAGTACGCGACTAGCGGGAGGGCTGGAGACCCAGTACTTC
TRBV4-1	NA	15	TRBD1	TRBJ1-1	CASSQDQGAGTEAFF	TGCGCCAGCAGCCAAGACCAGGGGGCGGGAACTGAAGCTTTCTTT
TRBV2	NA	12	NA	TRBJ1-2	CASRTLTYGYTF	TGTGCCAGCAGAACCTTGACCTATGGCTACACCTTC
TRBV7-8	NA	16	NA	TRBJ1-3	CASSSWTGDSGNTIYF	TGTGCCAGCAGCTCCTGGACCGGGGACTCTGGAAACACCATATATTTT
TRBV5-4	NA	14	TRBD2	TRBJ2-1	CASSRTSGNNEQFF	TGTGCCAGCAGCCGGACTAGCGGGAACAATGAGCAGTTCTTC
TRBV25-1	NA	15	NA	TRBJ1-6	CASSDSLGEVSPLHF	TGTGCCAGCAGTGATAGCCTTGGAGAGGTATCACCCCTCCACTTT
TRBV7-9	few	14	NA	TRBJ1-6	CASSLPGENSPLHF	TGTGCCAGCAGCTTACCAGGGGAGAATTCACCCCTCCACTTT
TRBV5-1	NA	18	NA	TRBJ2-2	CASSSHAGQTGNTGELFF	TGCGCCAGCAGCTCCCACGCGGGACAGACCGGGAACACCGGGGAGCTGTTTTTT
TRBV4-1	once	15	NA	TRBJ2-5	CASSHLAAGQETQYF	TGCGCCAGCAGCCATCTGGCGGCAGGACAAGAGACCCAGTACTTC
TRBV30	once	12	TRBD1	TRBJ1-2	CAFAGQNYGYTF	TGTGCCTTTGCGGGACAGAACTATGGCTACACCTTC
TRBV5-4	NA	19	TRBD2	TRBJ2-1	CASSLWGLAGGPTYNEQFF	TGTGCCAGCAGCTTGTGGGGACTAGCGGGAGGCCCTACCTACAATGAGCAGTTCTTC
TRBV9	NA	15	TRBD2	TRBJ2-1	CASSLGTRVIDEQFF	TGTGCCAGCAGCCTAGGGACTAGGGTAATTGATGAGCAGTTCTTC
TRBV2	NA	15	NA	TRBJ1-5	CASSRGQGFVQPQHF	TGTGCCAGCAGCCGCGGGCAGGGTTTTGTTCAGCCCCAGCATTTT
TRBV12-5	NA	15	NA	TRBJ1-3	CASGLVTGSGNTIYF	TGTGCTAGTGGTTTGGTTACGGGGTCTGGAAACACCATATATTTT
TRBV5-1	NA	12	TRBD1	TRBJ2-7	CASSTKGAEQYF	TGCGCCAGCAGCACAAAGGGGGCCGAGCAGTACTTC
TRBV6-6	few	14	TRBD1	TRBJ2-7	CASSYGTGPYEQYF	TGTGCCAGCAGTTACGGGACAGGGCCCTACGAGCAGTACTTC
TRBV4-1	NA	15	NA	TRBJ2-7	CASSLALGITYEQYF	TGCGCCAGCAGCCTGGCGCTTGGTATAACCTACGAGCAGTACTTC
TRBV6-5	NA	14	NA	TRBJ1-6	CASSRTAGNSPLHF	TGTGCCAGCAGCCGGACAGCCGGAAATTCACCCCTCCACTTT
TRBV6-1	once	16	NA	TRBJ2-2	CASSEGPRGNTGELFF	TGTGCCAGCAGTGAAGGGCCTCGTGGGAACACCGGGGAGCTGTTTTTT
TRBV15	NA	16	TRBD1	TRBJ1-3	CATSSTRDSSGNTIYF	TGTGCCACCAGCAGTACGAGGGACAGCTCTGGAAACACCATATATTTT
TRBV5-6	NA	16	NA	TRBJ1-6	CASSLLGQDYNSPLHF	TGTGCCAGCAGCTTGCTGGGACAAGATTATAATTCACCCCTCCACTTT
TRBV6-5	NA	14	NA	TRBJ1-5	CASSLEGGSQPQHF	TGTGCCAGCAGCCTCGAGGGAGGAAGTCAGCCCCAGCATTTT
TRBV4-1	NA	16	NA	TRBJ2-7	CASSQGLRSDIREQYF	TGCGCCAGCAGCCAAGGATTGAGGTCTGACATCCGCGAGCAGTACTTC
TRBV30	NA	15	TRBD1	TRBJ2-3	CAWSVGTGGTDTQYF	TGTGCCTGGAGTGTCGGGACAGGGGGGACAGATACGCAGTATTTT
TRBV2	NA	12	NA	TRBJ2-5	CASTPRRETQYF	TGTGCCAGCACTCCCCGTCGGGAGACCCAGTACTTC
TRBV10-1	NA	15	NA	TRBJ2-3	CASSDSRGGTDTQYF	TGCGCCAGCAGTGACTCTCGAGGGGGCACAGATACGCAGTATTTT